The 26 T cell receptor beta chains given below trace back to one sample, sequenced in a study of CD8 T cells in Susac syndrome. cDNA came from 0.5 to 1 ug RNA primed by random hexamers. TCRdb re-called the immunoSEQ multiplex PCR reads with MiXCR, one entry per CDR3 protein. The repertoire holds some 260,000 distinct CDR3 sequences, with around 95% as singletons. Sequencing was performed on CD4+ T cells from PBMCs. Receptor source: a human donor with multiple sclerosis.

The rearrangement uses TRBV7-8 and TRBJ2-3; D is uncertain. Germline assignment: CDR1 SGHVS and CDR2 FQNEAQ. The V gene lost 5 bases and the J gene lost 0 bases, with 15 bases spanning the gap. The CDR3 is made up of 16 amino acids. In DNA, the CDR3 is TGTGCCAGCAGCCCGGCGCGTCACCTTAGCACAGATACGCAGTATTTT. This encodes CASSPARHLSTDTQYF.

The chain combines TRBV9 with TRBJ2-7, with 8 bases fitting TRBD1. This CDR3 comprises 14 residues. The trim removed 4 bases at V and 2 bases at J, leaving 5 bases unmatched. From germline, CDR1 is SGDLS and CDR2 YYNGEE. In DNA form, the CDR3 reads TGTGCCAGCAGCCCTAGGGACAGGCCCTACGAGCAGTACGTC. Amino acid sequence: CASSPRDRPYEQYV.

This chain uses TRBV12-3 or TRBV12-4 with TRBJ1-5; D uncertain. V lost 5 bases and J lost 7, with 15 bases in between. This CDR3 has 14 residues. CDR3: CASSPPGRRQPQHF. In nucleotides, the CDR3 is TGTGCCAGCAGTCCCCCCGGGAGGAGGCAGCCCCAGCATTTT.

This clonotype was picked up one time. This chain uses TRBV29-1 with TRBJ1-1; 9 nucleotides align to TRBD1. There are 13 residues in the CDR3. V shed 3 bases and J 7 bases; nucleotides not matched to a gene: 6. CDR1 and CDR2 (germline): SQVTM, ANQGSEA. CDR3 region: CSVDPGTGYEAFF. The CDR3 bases are TGCAGCGTTGACCCCGGGACAGGGTATGAAGCTTTCTTT.

The rearrangement links TRBV20-1 to TRBJ2-1; 10 nucleotides align to TRBD2. Trimming at V came to 4 bases and at J to 0 bases, leaving 6 bases not matched to a gene. CDR1 DFQATT and CDR2 SNEGSKA come from the germline V gene (reference sequence). The CDR3 covers 16 residues. The CDR3 DNA is TGCAGTGCTAAGCAATCTAGCGGGAGCTCCTACAATGAGCAGTTCTTC. This sequence encodes CSAKQSSGSSYNEQFF.

The genes are TRBV13 and TRBJ2-2; D is possibly TRBD1 (6 bases). The germline V gene has CDR1 PRHDT and CDR2 FYEKMQ (reference sequence). CDR3 length equals 14 residues. The V end was cut by 5 bases, the J end by 4 bases, with 11 bases between. CDR3 loop: CASSDGQRTGELFF. The CDR3 DNA reads as TGTGCCAGCAGCGACGGACAGCGCACCGGGGAGCTGTTTTTT.

This clonotype was detected only once. The chain uses TRBV13 and TRBJ2-4, with a possible D match to TRBD2 (5 bases). Looked up from germline, CDR1 is PRHDT and CDR2 is FYEKMQ (reference sequence). Trimming stripped 5 bases from V and 0 bases from J, with 14 bases between. The CDR3 has 16 residues. For the CDR3, the DNA is TGTGCCAGCAGCGTAGAGGGATTCCTAGCCAAAAACATTCAGTACTTC. Its protein is CASSVEGFLAKNIQYF.

V gene TRBV14 combines with J gene TRBJ2-2; D may be TRBD2 (6 bases). This CDR3 contains 15 residues. Trimming removed 6 bases at V and 1 base at J, with 12 bases between. CDR1 and CDR2 from the germline V gene are SGHDN and FVKESK. CDR3 sequence (DNA): TGTGCCAGCAGTCATAGCGGAGGGAACACCGGGGAGCTGTTTTTT. This encodes CASSHSGGNTGELFF.

This chain links TRBV6-5 with TRBJ1-1; 10 bases match TRBD1. CDR1 is MNHEY, CDR2 SVGAGI, per germline. With V trimmed by 6 bases and J by 8 bases, 9 bases remained unmatched. The CDR3 covers 14 residues. CDR3 sequence reads: CASSRDRGSSEAFF. The CDR3 DNA sequence: TGTGCCAGCAGCCGGGACAGGGGATCGTCAGAAGCTTTCTTT.

The chain recombines TRBV21-1 with TRBJ2-7; TRBD2, the D gene given by the table, was not confirmed from the DNA. TRBV21-1 is noted as a pseudogene. The CDR3 runs 13 residues. CDR3 coding DNA: TGTGCCAGCAGCCGCCGACTAGCCTACGAGCAGTACGTC. Protein product: CASSRRLAYEQYV.

The rearrangement links TRBV6-1 to TRBJ2-7; possibly TRBD1 or TRBD2 for D (5 bases each). Germline CDR1 and CDR2: MNHNS and SASEGT. The length of the CDR3 is 15 residues. V was clipped by 5 bases and J by 3 bases, with 17 bases between them. The CDR3 coding sequence is TGTGCCAGCAGTTATGAGGGGCATCGGGACTACGAGCAGTACTTC. It translates to CASSYEGHRDYEQYF.

This chain joins TRBV10-3 and TRBJ1-2, with D possibly matching TRBD1 (5 bases). Trimming pared 8 bases from V and 8 bases from J, leaving 21 bases between. Germline V gene lookup returns CDR1 ENHRY and CDR2 SYGVKD. The CDR3 has 14 amino acids. CDR3: CAILGTGYGEGYTF. In nucleotides, the CDR3 is TGTGCCATCCTTGGAACAGGCTATGGGGAAGGCTACACCTTC.

This rearrangement joins TRBV12-3 or TRBV12-4 to TRBJ2-6, with D unresolved. V lost 1 base to trimming and J lost 4 bases, with 11 bases between them. This CDR3 region has 16 residues. The CDR3 DNA follows: TGTGCCAGCAGTTTAGAGGCCGGGCTCGGGGCCAACGTCCTGACTTTC. Encoded protein: CASSLEAGLGANVLTF.

The gene calls are TRBV10-3 and TRBJ1-2; no clear D gene. Germline V gene lookup returns CDR1 ENHRY and CDR2 SYGVKD. There are 14 residues in the CDR3. Trimming cost V 4 bases and J 1 base, with 10 bases left between them. The CDR3, as DNA: TGTGCCATCAGTGCGGCTGGGGATAACTATGGCTACACCTTC. This encodes CAISAAGDNYGYTF.

The chain recombines TRBV7-9 with TRBJ2-3; no firm D call. The CDR3 sequence is 11 residues long. Germline values: CDR1 SEHNR, CDR2 FQNEAQ (reference sequence). The ends were cut back, 3 bases at V and 13 bases at J, with 11 bases in the middle. CDR3 in amino acids: CASSFAGPEYF. The CDR3 region has the DNA TGTGCCAGCAGCTTCGCCGGGCCCGAGTATTTT.

The V call is TRBV9, the J call TRBJ2-6; D unclear. This CDR3 spans 15 amino acids. V shed 3 bases and J shed 0 bases, with 7 bases lying between them. CDR1 and CDR2 from the germline V gene are SGDLS and YYNGEE. This CDR3 reads CASSAINSGANVLTF. The CDR3, as DNA: TGTGCCAGCAGCGCCATCAACTCTGGGGCCAACGTCCTGACTTTC.

For the CDR3, the DNA is TGTGCCAGCAGCTCCGCAGGCACCTATTATGGCTACACCTTC. Encoded protein: CASSSAGTYYGYTF. V gene TRBV25-1 combines with J gene TRBJ1-2; D call uncertain. The germline V gene has CDR1 MGHDK and CDR2 SYGVNS. The V and J ends lost 6 bases and 5 bases respectively, with 16 bases between them. This CDR3 is 14 amino acids long.

The chain recombines TRBV20-1 with TRBJ2-5, with 8 positions matching TRBD2. There are 11 residues in the CDR3. Germline V gene sequence: CDR1 DFQATT, CDR2 SNEGSKA (reference sequence). J gave up 12 bases and V 2 bases, and 5 bases lay outside the gene matches. CDR3: CSARLERGKYF. The CDR3 region has the DNA TGCAGTGCTAGACTAGAGCGGGGGAAGTACTTC.

The chain uses TRBV10-3 and TRBJ1-1, with 9 bases fitting TRBD1. The J segment lost 3 bases and the V segment lost 4 bases, leaving 6 bases of the junction unmatched. Germline-derived CDR1 and CDR2 are ENHRY and SYGVKD. The CDR3 spans 15 residues. The CDR3 DNA follows: TGTGCCATCAGTGGGACAGGGGATAAGGACACTGAAGCTTTCTTT. It encodes CAISGTGDKDTEAFF.

The chain combines TRBV11-3 with TRBJ2-5, with D tentatively TRBD2 (5 bases). CDR1 SGHNT and CDR2 YENEEA come from the germline V gene. V was pared by 5 bases and J by 1 base, with 8 bases between. This CDR3 comprises 13 residues. In DNA form, the CDR3 reads TGTGCCAGCAGCCGGGATCTCCAAGAGACCCAGTACTTC. This gives the protein CASSRDLQETQYF.

This chain uses TRBV4-1 with TRBJ1-1; 8 nucleotides match TRBD1. Losses at the gene ends were 0 bases for V and 7 bases for J; bases not matched to a gene: 10. This CDR3 comprises 16 residues. Germline-derived CDR1 and CDR2 are MGHRA and YSYEKL. The CDR3 loop reads CASSQDRGRGLGEAFF. CDR3 DNA sequence: TGCGCCAGCAGCCAAGATCGTGGCAGGGGGCTGGGTGAAGCTTTCTTT.

The J gene is TRBJ1-2, the V gene TRBV5-6, with 7 bases matching TRBD1. Unmatched junction bases numbered 11, after V lost 4 bases and J lost 8 bases. The CDR3 covers 14 residues. Germline V CDR1 and CDR2: SGHDT, YYEEEE. CDR3 protein: CASSQTGVPLGYTF. The CDR3 DNA follows: TGTGCCAGCAGCCAAACAGGGGTTCCGCTCGGCTACACCTTC.

This clonotype is a singleton in its sample. The chain couples TRBV29-1 to TRBJ2-1, with D unresolved. Germline V gene lookup returns CDR1 SQVTM and CDR2 ANQGSEA. There are 13 residues in the CDR3. V lost 6 bases and J lost 8, with 17 bases in between. Here the CDR3 reads CSVSSDLPDEQFF. DNA for the CDR3: TGCAGCGTCTCTTCGGACCTGCCCGATGAGCAGTTCTTC.

The CDR3 spells CASSLLGTSSGELFF. The DNA for the CDR3 is TGTGCCAGCAGCTTATTGGGGACTAGCTCCGGGGAGCTGTTTTTT. The gene calls are TRBV7-3 and TRBJ2-2; 9 bases map to TRBD2. Per germline, CDR1 SGHTA and CDR2 FQGTGA. Trimming at V came to 2 bases and at J to 6 bases, leaving 4 bases not matched to a gene. CDR3 length: 15 residues.

The chain links TRBV11-2 to TRBJ2-5; D possibly corresponds to TRBD2 (5 bases). Germline CDR1 SGHAT, CDR2 FQNNGV. Between the trimmed V and J ends, which lost 7 bases and 5 bases, there was a span of 11 bases. The CDR3 spans 12 residues. This CDR3 reads CASNPGIETQYF. As DNA, the CDR3 is TGTGCCAGCAACCCCGGGATCGAGACCCAGTACTTC. Variable domain in full (rest from reference TRBV11-2 and TRBJ2-5): EAGVAQSPRYKIIEKRQSVAFWCNPISGHATLYWYQQILGQGPKLLIQFQNNGVVDDSQLPKDRFSAERLKGVDSTLKIQPAKLEDSAVYLCASNPGIETQYFGPGTRLLVL.

The rearrangement uses TRBV6-6 and TRBJ2-1; 8 bases agree with TRBD2. CDR1 is MNHNY and CDR2 is SVGAGI in the germline V gene (reference sequence). The CDR3 covers 15 residues. After removal of 4 bases from V and 7 bases from J, the junction contained 9 bases not matched to a gene. CDR3 residues: CASSSPGLVGNEQFF. Here the CDR3 DNA reads TGTGCCAGCAGTTCCCCGGGACTAGTCGGGAATGAGCAGTTCTTC.